The 14 T cell receptor beta chains below were found in one sample sequenced in a study of shared clonotypes between healthy human individuals. This table comes from immunoSEQ multiplex PCR, and its TCRdb copy is limited to in-frame clones, with some not included. The repertoire holds about 1.1 million clones, with approximately 80% as singletons. The sequenced sample consisted of memory CD4+ T cells from PBMCs. Indicated subset: CD45RA-negative fraction. The receptors originated from a man aged 18 to 29 in good health. Some clones in this sample may be carry-over from other donors' samples.

CDR3 nucleotides: TGTGCCAGCTCACTAATAGCGGGGGCCTACAATGAGCAGTTCTTC. Amino acids: CASSLIAGAYNEQFF. V usage is TRBV18 and J usage is TRBJ2-1; 9 bases map to TRBD2. The CDR3 runs to 15 residues. Unmatched junction bases numbered 3, after V lost 4 bases and J lost 2 bases. Per the germline V gene, CDR1 is KGHSH and CDR2 is LQKENI.

The V call is TRBV7-3, the J call TRBJ2-7, with 9 bases lining up with TRBD2. V trimming: 2 bases; J trimming: 1 base; junction bases outside the gene matches: 3. This CDR3 is 15 amino acids long. The germline V gene has CDR1 SGHTA and CDR2 FQGTGA. CDR3 sequence: CASSLVAGESYEQYF. CDR3 in DNA: TGTGCCAGCAGCTTAGTAGCGGGAGAGTCCTACGAGCAGTACTTC.

The gene calls are TRBV7-2 and TRBJ2-1; 9 positions match TRBD2. Per germline, CDR1 SGHTA and CDR2 FQGNSA. The CDR3 is made up of 19 amino acids. The trim removed 5 bases at V and 5 bases at J, leaving 19 bases unmatched. CDR3 nucleotide sequence: TGTGCCAGCAGCCTTTATCCGACCGGGACTAGCAATTCGAACAATGAGCAGTTCTTC. It translates to CASSLYPTGTSNSNNEQFF.

This chain connects TRBV19 to TRBJ1-4; 9 positions agree with TRBD1. The CDR3 length is 16 residues. Trimming removed 6 bases from V and 4 bases from J; junction bases left unmatched: 9. In germline, CDR1 is LNHDA, CDR2 SQIVND (reference sequence). CDR3 residues: CASRPGQGDGNEKLFF. The CDR3 coding sequence is TGTGCCAGTAGACCGGGACAGGGTGATGGTAATGAAAAACTGTTTTTT.

This clone was seen a single time. The CDR3 region has the DNA TGTGCCAGCAGCGTAGAGACAGGCGCCGGCGAGCAGTACTTC. The encoded protein is CASSVETGAGEQYF. This chain links TRBV9 with TRBJ2-7; perhaps TRBD1 as D (6 bases). Trimming took 0 bases from V and 6 from J, leaving 13 bases between them. Germline CDR1 is SGDLS and CDR2 is YYNGEE. The CDR3 length is 14 residues.

In nucleotides, the CDR3 is TGTGCCAGCAGCCGGGAGAGACAAGAGACCCAGTACTTC. Its translation is CASSRERQETQYF. The chain employs TRBV14 and TRBJ2-5; perhaps TRBD2 as D (5 bases). The CDR3 is 13 residues long. Germline loops: CDR1 SGHDN, CDR2 FVKESK. V dropped 4 bases and J dropped 2 bases, with 8 bases sitting between them.

The rearrangement uses TRBV6-1 and TRBJ2-7; no clear D. In germline, CDR1 is MNHNS, CDR2 SASEGT. The CDR3 loop spans 14 amino acids. Trimming removed 2 bases at V and 2 bases at J, with 10 bases between. This CDR3 is CASSEMYIAYEQYF. For the CDR3, the DNA is TGTGCCAGCAGTGAAATGTACATAGCCTACGAGCAGTACTTC.

J is TRBJ2-2 and V is TRBV5-4, with D possibly matching TRBD2 (5 bases). The V end lost 2 bases, the J end lost 6 bases, and 14 bases lay between the germline ends. In germline, CDR1 is SGHNT, CDR2 YYREEE (reference sequence). This CDR3 has 15 amino acids. This CDR3 reads CASSLDYAGPGELFF. The CDR3 DNA follows: TGTGCCAGCAGCTTAGACTATGCCGGGCCCGGGGAGCTGTTTTTT.

The J gene is TRBJ2-7, the V gene TRBV9; a weak D match, TRBD2 (5 bases). Trimming stripped 2 bases from V and 6 bases from J, with 21 bases between. Germline-derived CDR1 and CDR2 are SGDLS and YYNGEE. The CDR3 has 16 amino acids. The CDR3 is CASSVSEGPFQGEQYF. The CDR3 DNA is TGTGCCAGCAGCGTTAGTGAGGGCCCCTTCCAAGGCGAGCAGTACTTC.

This clone appeared once. The chain links TRBV28 to TRBJ2-1; 7 bases are a match to TRBD2. V was pared by 3 bases and J by 9 bases, with 8 bases of the junction left unmatched. Germline values: CDR1 MDHEN, CDR2 SYDVKM. The CDR3 covers 14 residues. The CDR3 sequence: CASSFGGSQSEQFF. In DNA form, the CDR3 reads TGTGCCAGCAGTTTCGGCGGGAGTCAGAGTGAGCAGTTCTTC.

A few counts support this clone. The rearrangement joins TRBV7-8 to TRBJ2-7; 8 nucleotides agree with TRBD2. The germline CDR1 and CDR2 sequences are SGHVS and FQNEAQ. V shed 0 bases, J shed 5 bases, and the junction held 18 bases outside the gene matches. The CDR3 loop spans 19 amino acids. The CDR3 DNA reads TGTGCCAGCAGCTTAGCCCGAGCGGGAGTTTTAGCATATGGCGACGAGCAGTACTTC. Encoded protein: CASSLARAGVLAYGDEQYF.

This clone was detected only a few times. The identical CDR3 is also encoded by other nucleotide sequences in the sample. J is TRBJ2-6 and V is TRBV5-1; D gene unclear. V was shortened by 0 bases and J by 3 bases, with 10 bases between the two germline ends. The length of the CDR3 is 16 residues. CDR1 and CDR2 (germline): SGHRS, YFSETQ. The CDR3 DNA reads as TGCGCCAGCAGCTTGGGATGGGGTAATGGGGCCAACGTCCTGACTTTC. Translated: CASSLGWGNGANVLTF.

This clone has just a few counts. A read error may account for a junction end that differs from germline. This chain joins TRBV27 and TRBJ2-7, with D perhaps TRBD1 or TRBD2 (5 bases each). CDR1 and CDR2 from the germline V gene are MNHEY and SMNVEV (reference sequence). The CDR3 spans 15 residues. CDR3 amino acids: CACSQTWGTLEEQYF. Written as DNA, the CDR3 is TGTGCCTGCAGTCAGACTTGGGGGACCCTCGAAGAGCAGTACTTC.

This clone was recorded once. V usage is TRBV5-1 and J usage is TRBJ2-7; 13 nucleotides match TRBD2. J was trimmed by 6 bases and V by 3 bases; bases with no gene match: 3. CDR3 length: 14 amino acids. From germline, CDR1 is SGHRS and CDR2 YFSETQ. CDR3 in amino acids: CASSSGLAGLEQYF. CDR3 in DNA: TGCGCCAGCAGCTCGGGACTAGCGGGACTCGAGCAGTACTTC.